The rows below give T cell receptor beta chains drawn from one sample of a study of shared clonotypes between healthy human individuals. Clones were read by immunoSEQ multiplex PCR, and TCRdb kept only the in-frame ones, dropping some. The sample has around 200,000 clones, about 66% seen once. Source material: memory CD4+ T cells sorted from blood. The receptors originated from a man aged 25-45 years in good health. Each CDR3 is given without its conserved first and last residue. The D gene is left open where the match is weak.

CDR3: ASSEDLLSGELF
D: .
V: TRBV2

CDR3: ASSLVAGTGELF
D: .
V: TRBV5-5

CDR3: ASIRYGVGEGETQY
D: .
V: TRBV2

CDR3: AWNPLGSGNTIY
D: .
V: TRBV30

CDR3: SASSDTQY
D: .
V: TRBV20-1

CDR3: ATIIGGESEQY
D: TRBD1
V: TRBV28

CDR3: ASSQDPSGRGYEQY
D: TRBD2
V: TRBV4-3

CDR3: ASSLLGGYT
D: .
V: TRBV5-6

CDR3: ASSFGGNEKLF
D: .
V: TRBV28

CDR3: ASSHGTGITDTQY
D: TRBD1
V: TRBV5-1

CDR3: ASSLASWPDYNEQF
D: .
V: TRBV5-5

CDR3: ASSVPRSSYEQY
D: .
V: TRBV6-1

CDR3: ASSTGTSGLIAPRNEQF
D: TRBD2
V: TRBV28

CDR3: ASSSRQVRGYT
D: .
V: TRBV7-2

CDR3: AWTASFLNTGELF
D: .
V: TRBV30

CDR3: ASSLFKGMEVAF
D: .
V: TRBV28

CDR3: SAITGGYT
D: .
V: TRBV20-1

CDR3: ASSLARVSYNEQF
D: .
V: TRBV7-2

CDR3: ASSRAGYGYT
D: .
V: TRBV5-4

CDR3: ASSVEGFSSYNEQF
D: .
V: TRBV9